These T cell receptor beta chains were read from a single sample in a study of blood T cell repertoires in COVID-19. The data were produced by immunoSEQ multiplex PCR, yet TCRdb's version contains in-frame clones alone and is incomplete. Here the sample spans about 74,000 clones, over 75% being singletons. Sequencing was done on a sample of peripheral blood. These receptors all come from a woman of 80 years or more with active or convalescent COVID-19. Each CDR3 is given without its conserved first and last residue.

v_call	cdr3_aa
TRBV7-9	ASSLYVSRLNYEQY
TRBV6-6	ASRGQTGGGSPLH
TRBV20-1	SVTGRDEQF
TRBV30	AWGKWGFTDTQY
TRBV18	ASSPQTGRQETQY
TRBV7-2	ASSSRAAGVYEQY
TRBV6-6	ASSYPGSGNTEAF
TRBV5-1	ASRGLAGGKEDTQY
TRBV9	ASSGDSINYGYT
TRBV6-5	ATVTGMDGYT
TRBV11-2	ASSEGQNGYT